This T cell receptor beta chain was profiled in a study of blood T cell repertoires in COVID-19. The trim removed 0 bases at V and 7 bases at J, leaving 13 bases unmatched. This CDR3 spans 17 amino acids. The germline gives CDR1 PRHDT, CDR2 FYEKMQ (reference sequence). Recruitment covered 25 or so US areas and drew participants whose ages spanned about 18 to 90 years. Grouping used clinical history reported by participants in a survey and questionnaire. The protocol was immunoSEQ multiplex PCR, while the TCRdb copy is restricted to in-frame clones and leaves out a portion. The data hold 280,000 or so clones, with around 92% observed a single time.

V gene TRBV13 combines with J gene TRBJ2-5, with 8 nucleotides matching TRBD2. This TCR was sampled from a woman in her forties or fifties who had been exposed to COVID-19. The sequenced sample consisted of PBMCs or T cells enriched from blood (not recorded which). CDR3 in DNA: TGTGCCAGCAGCTTAGGCACGAGCGGGGGCCCTATGGGGACCCAGTACTTC. Its translation is CASSLGTSGGPMGTQYF. Looking up the rest from reference TRBV13 and TRBJ2-5 gives the full variable domain: AAGVIQSPRHLIKEKRETATLKCYPIPRHDTVYWYQQGPGQDPQFLISFYEKMQSDKGSIPDRFSAQQFSDYHSELNMSSLELGDSALYFCASSLGTSGGPMGTQYFGPGTRLLVL.